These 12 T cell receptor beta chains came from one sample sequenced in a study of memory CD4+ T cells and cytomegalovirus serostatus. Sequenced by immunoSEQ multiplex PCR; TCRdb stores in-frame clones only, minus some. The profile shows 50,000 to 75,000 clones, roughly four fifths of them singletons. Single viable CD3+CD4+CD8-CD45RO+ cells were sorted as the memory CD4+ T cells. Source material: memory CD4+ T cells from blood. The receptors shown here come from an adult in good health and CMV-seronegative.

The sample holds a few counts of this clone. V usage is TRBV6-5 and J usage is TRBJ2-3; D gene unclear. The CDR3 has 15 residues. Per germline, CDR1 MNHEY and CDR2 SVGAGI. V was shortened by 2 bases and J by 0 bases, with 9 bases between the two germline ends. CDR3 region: CASSYKLPSTDTQYF. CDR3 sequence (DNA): TGTGCCAGCAGTTACAAGCTTCCAAGCACAGATACGCAGTATTTT.

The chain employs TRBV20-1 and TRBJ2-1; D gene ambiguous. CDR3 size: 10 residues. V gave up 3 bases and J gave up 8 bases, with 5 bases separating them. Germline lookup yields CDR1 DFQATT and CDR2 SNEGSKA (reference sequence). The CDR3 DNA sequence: TGCAGTGCTAGTCTTGATGAGCAGTTCTTC. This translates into CSASLDEQFF.

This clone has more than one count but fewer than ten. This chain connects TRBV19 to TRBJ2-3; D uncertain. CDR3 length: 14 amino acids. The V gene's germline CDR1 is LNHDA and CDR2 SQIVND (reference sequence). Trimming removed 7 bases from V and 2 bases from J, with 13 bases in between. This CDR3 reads CASKATKTTDTQYF. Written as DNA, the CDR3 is TGTGCCAGTAAGGCCACTAAGACCACAGATACGCAGTATTTT.

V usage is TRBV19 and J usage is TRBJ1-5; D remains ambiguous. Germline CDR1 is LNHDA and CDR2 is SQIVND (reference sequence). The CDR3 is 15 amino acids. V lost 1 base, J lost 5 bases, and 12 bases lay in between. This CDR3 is CASSIVDGIYQPQHF. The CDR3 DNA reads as TGTGCCAGTAGTATAGTGGACGGAATCTATCAGCCCCAGCATTTT.

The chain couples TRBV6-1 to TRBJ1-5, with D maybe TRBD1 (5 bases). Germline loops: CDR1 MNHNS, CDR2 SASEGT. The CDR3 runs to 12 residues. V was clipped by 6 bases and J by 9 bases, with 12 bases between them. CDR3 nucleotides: TGTGCCAGCAGCCGGGACTCTCGGCCCCAGCATTTT. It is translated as CASSRDSRPQHF.

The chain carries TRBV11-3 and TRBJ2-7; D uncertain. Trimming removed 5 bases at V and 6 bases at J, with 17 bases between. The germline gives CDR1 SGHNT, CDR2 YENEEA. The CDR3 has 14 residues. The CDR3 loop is CASSPPWPPGEQYF. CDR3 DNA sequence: TGTGCCAGCAGCCCCCCCTGGCCTCCTGGCGAGCAGTACTTC.

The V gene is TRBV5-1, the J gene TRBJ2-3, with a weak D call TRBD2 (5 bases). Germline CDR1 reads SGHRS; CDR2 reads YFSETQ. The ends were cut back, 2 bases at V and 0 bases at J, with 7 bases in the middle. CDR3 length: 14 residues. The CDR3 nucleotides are TGCGCCAGCAGCTTCGGACTTAGCACAGATACGCAGTATTTT. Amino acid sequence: CASSFGLSTDTQYF.

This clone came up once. The CDR3 here is CASIWPGDGYTF. The CDR3 coding sequence is TGTGCCAGCATTTGGCCCGGGGATGGCTACACCTTC. The chain recombines TRBV6-1 with TRBJ1-2, with D unresolved. Trimming pared 7 bases from V and 6 bases from J, leaving 12 bases between. Germline assignment: CDR1 MNHNS and CDR2 SASEGT. The CDR3 totals 12 residues.

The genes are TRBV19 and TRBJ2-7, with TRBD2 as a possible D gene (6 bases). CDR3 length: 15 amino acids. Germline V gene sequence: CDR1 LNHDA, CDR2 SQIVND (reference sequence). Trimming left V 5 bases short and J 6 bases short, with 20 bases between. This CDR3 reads CASSPMTRGNSEQYF. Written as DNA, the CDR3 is TGTGCCAGTAGTCCAATGACTAGAGGGAACTCCGAGCAGTACTTC.

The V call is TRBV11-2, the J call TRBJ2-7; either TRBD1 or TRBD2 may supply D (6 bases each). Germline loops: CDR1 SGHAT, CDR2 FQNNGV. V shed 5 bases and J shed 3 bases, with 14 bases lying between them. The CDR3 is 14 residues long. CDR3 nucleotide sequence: TGTGCCAGCAGCCTCGACGGGGGCAACTACGAGCAGTACTTC. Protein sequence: CASSLDGGNYEQYF.

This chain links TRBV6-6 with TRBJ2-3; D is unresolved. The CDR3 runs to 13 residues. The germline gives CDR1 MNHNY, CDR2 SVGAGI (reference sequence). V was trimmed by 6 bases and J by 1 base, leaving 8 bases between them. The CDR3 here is CASRTPGTDTQYF. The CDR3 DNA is TGTGCCAGCAGGACTCCGGGCACAGATACGCAGTATTTT.

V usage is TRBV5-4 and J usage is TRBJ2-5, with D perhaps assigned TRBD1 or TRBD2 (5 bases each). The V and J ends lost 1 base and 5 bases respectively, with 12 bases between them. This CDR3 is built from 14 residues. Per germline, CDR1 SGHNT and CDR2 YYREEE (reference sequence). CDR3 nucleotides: TGTGCCAGCAGCTTGTACGTAGGGGAGGAGACCCAGTACTTC. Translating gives CASSLYVGEETQYF.